These 25 T cell receptor beta chains came from one sample sequenced in a study of blood T cell repertoires in COVID-19. Method: immunoSEQ multiplex PCR; TCRdb's copy keeps in-frame clones and lacks some. The data show 230,000 or so clones, with 89% seen just once and around 4.6% held by the top ten. Material: peripheral blood. These receptors all come from a woman aged 40 to 50 who had recovered from COVID-19.

The table lists this clone with a count of one. The V and J genes are TRBV24-1 and TRBJ1-5, with D tentatively TRBD1 (5 bases). V dropped 4 bases and J dropped 11 bases, with 14 bases sitting between them. CDR1 and CDR2 (germline): KGHDR, SFDVKD. This CDR3 has 13 residues. CDR3 in DNA: TGTGCCACCAGTGAGACAGTGGGGGGGGCCCAGCATTTT. Translated, it gives CATSETVGGAQHF.

This chain joins TRBV6-1 and TRBJ1-2; 7 nucleotides match TRBD1. Per the germline V gene, CDR1 is MNHNS and CDR2 is SASEGT. V shed 6 bases, J shed 8 bases, and the junction held 9 bases outside the gene matches. The CDR3 sequence is 13 residues long. The CDR3 protein is CASRYGTAHGYTF. CDR3 nucleotides: TGTGCCAGCAGGTACGGGACAGCGCACGGCTACACCTTC.

The V and J genes are TRBV5-1 and TRBJ2-1; tentatively, D is TRBD2 (5 bases). The CDR3 length is 12 residues. V was shortened by 5 bases and J by 15 bases, with 18 bases between the two germline ends. The germline gives CDR1 SGHRS, CDR2 YFSETQ. The CDR3 loop reads CASSEQAVDAFF. The CDR3 DNA reads TGCGCCAGCAGTGAACAAGCGGTGGATGCGTTCTTC.

This chain links TRBV11-2 with TRBJ1-5; no clear D. The V end was cut by 1 base, the J end by 7 bases, with 11 bases between. Germline V CDR1 and CDR2: SGHAT, FQNNGV. The CDR3 totals 14 residues. The CDR3: CASSLGRQAQPQHF. Here the CDR3 DNA reads TGTGCCAGCAGCTTAGGCAGACAAGCCCAGCCCCAGCATTTT.

The rearrangement links TRBV27 to TRBJ1-5; 10 bases are a match to TRBD1. The CDR3 is 17 amino acids. Germline trimming cut 0 bases from V and 5 bases from J; bases unmatched to any gene: 7. The germline V gene encodes CDR1 MNHEY and CDR2 SMNVEV (reference sequence). In DNA form, the CDR3 reads TGTGCCAGCAGTTTATCGATGGGACAGGGGTTGCATCAGCCCCAGCATTTT. Translation: CASSLSMGQGLHQPQHF.

This clone occurred many times. The rearrangement uses TRBV6-2 or TRBV6-3 and TRBJ1-5, with TRBD1 as a possible D gene (5 bases). CDR1 is MNHEY and CDR2 is SVGEGT in the germline V gene. The V and J ends lost 0 bases and 5 bases respectively, with 11 bases between them. This CDR3 has 15 amino acids. The CDR3 DNA reads TGTGCCAGCAGTTACTCTGCGCAGGGTCATCAGCCCCAGCATTTT. This translates into CASSYSAQGHQPQHF.

V gene TRBV28 combines with J gene TRBJ1-6, with a possible D match to TRBD1 (5 bases). There are 15 residues in the CDR3. The V end lost 8 bases, the J end lost 2 bases, and 13 bases lay between the germline ends. Germline CDR1 MDHEN, CDR2 SYDVKM. DNA for the CDR3: TGTGCCAGCGACGCGCAGGGCCCCTATAATTCACCCCTCCACTTT. Protein sequence: CASDAQGPYNSPLHF.

Concerning this clone itself: This specimen includes other DNA sequences encoding the same CDR3. The V call is TRBV11-2, the J call TRBJ1-3, with unresolved D. The germline gives CDR1 SGHAT, CDR2 FQNNGV. This CDR3 comprises 14 residues. Trimming stripped 6 bases from V and 0 bases from J, with 9 bases between. The CDR3 protein is CASSPGISGNTIYF. The CDR3 nucleotides read TGTGCCAGCAGTCCCGGGATCTCTGGAAACACCATATATTTT.

This clone was observed a few times. V usage is TRBV29-1 and J usage is TRBJ2-3; D is undetermined. Germline CDR1 is SQVTM and CDR2 is ANQGSEA. The V gene lost 7 bases and the J gene lost 4 bases, with 12 bases spanning the gap. The CDR3 runs to 12 residues. In DNA form, the CDR3 reads TGCAGCGCCACAATCATCGCAGATACGCAGTATTTT. Residues: CSATIIADTQYF.

The chain is built from TRBV28 and TRBJ2-2; 9 bases match TRBD1. The CDR3 runs to 15 residues. The germline gives CDR1 MDHEN, CDR2 SYDVKM. V was clipped by 6 bases and J by 5 bases; unmatched bases: 7. In DNA form, the CDR3 reads TGTGCCAGCAGGGGTCCCGGGACAGGGACCGGGGAGCTGTTTTTT. This sequence encodes CASRGPGTGTGELFF.

The chain recombines TRBV6-5 with TRBJ2-3; 10 nucleotides match TRBD2. The CDR3 runs to 16 residues. Germline V lookup: CDR1 MNHEY, CDR2 SVGAGI. V lost 2 bases and J lost 7; bases outside the gene matches: 9. Written as DNA, the CDR3 is TGTGCCAGCAGTTACGGGGGGGCTAGCGGGAGAAATACGCAGTATTTT. It specifies CASSYGGASGRNTQYF.

The chain couples TRBV2 to TRBJ1-3, with D unclear. V gave up 4 bases and J gave up 1 base, with 8 bases separating them. The CDR3 loop spans 14 amino acids. Germline CDR1 is SNHLY and CDR2 is FYNNEI. In DNA, the CDR3 is TGTGCCAGCAGTGCTCTAAGTTCTGGAAACACCATATATTTT. This gives the protein CASSALSSGNTIYF.

V usage is TRBV28 and J usage is TRBJ1-2, with D tentatively TRBD1 (6 bases). V shed 5 bases and J shed 0 bases, with 13 bases lying between them. The length of the CDR3 is 15 residues. Germline CDR1 reads MDHEN; CDR2 reads SYDVKM. The CDR3 loop reads CASSGYREANYGYTF. In DNA, the CDR3 is TGTGCCAGCAGTGGATACAGGGAAGCTAACTATGGCTACACCTTC.

The rearrangement joins TRBV11-3 to TRBJ1-2; tentative D call: TRBD1 (5 bases). The V and J ends lost 3 bases and 6 bases respectively, with 8 bases between them. The CDR3 has 12 amino acids. Germline V gene sequence: CDR1 SGHNT, CDR2 YENEEA. The CDR3 sequence is CASSFSGNGYTF. The CDR3 DNA follows: TGTGCCAGCAGCTTTTCAGGGAATGGCTACACCTTC.

CDR3 region: CASRSSPGGNNEQFF. The CDR3 DNA is TGTGCCAGCAGATCTAGTCCAGGAGGAAACAATGAGCAGTTCTTC. The gene calls are TRBV25-1 and TRBJ2-1; D perhaps matches TRBD2 (5 bases). Germline CDR1 is MGHDK and CDR2 is SYGVNS. The CDR3 is made up of 15 amino acids. The V end lost 6 bases, the J end lost 5 bases, and 17 bases lay between the germline ends.

A single count supports this clone. J is TRBJ2-5 and V is TRBV5-4, with D unresolved. CDR3 length equals 13 residues. Trimming took 0 bases from V and 5 from J, leaving 8 bases between them. The V gene's germline CDR1 is SGHNT and CDR2 YYREEE (reference sequence). The CDR3 coding sequence is TGTGCCAGCAGCTTGGAGCTATCGGAGACCCAGTACTTC. Its protein is CASSLELSETQYF.

The chain combines TRBV28 with TRBJ2-3; D uncertain. Deletions cut 3 bases from V and 6 bases from J, with 4 bases between. The CDR3 sequence is 11 residues long. Germline V gene lookup returns CDR1 MDHEN and CDR2 SYDVKM. CDR3 nucleotide sequence: TGTGCCAGCAGTTTGGCCGATACGCAGTATTTT. Translating gives CASSLADTQYF.

The rearrangement joins TRBV7-4 to TRBJ2-7; D uncertain. This CDR3 has 11 amino acids. Per the germline V gene, CDR1 is SGHVT and CDR2 is SQSDAQ. Trimming stripped 5 bases from V and 6 bases from J, with 8 bases between. DNA of the CDR3: TGTGCCAGCAGCCCCCTCGTCGAGCAGTACGTC. Translation: CASSPLVEQYV.

The V and J genes are TRBV12-3 or TRBV12-4 and TRBJ1-1; the D is unclear. CDR3 length: 12 amino acids. V gave up 9 bases and J gave up 6 bases, with 14 bases separating them. Here the CDR3 reads CASNAPEAEAFF. CDR3 nucleotides: TGTGCCAGTAACGCACCAGAAGCTGAAGCTTTCTTT.

The V call is TRBV3-1 (or the pseudogene TRBV3-2), the J call TRBJ2-2; 8 bases map to TRBD2. V lost 2 bases, J lost 9 bases, and 8 bases stayed unmatched. From germline, CDR1 is LGHDT and CDR2 YNNKEL (reference sequence). CDR3 length equals 15 residues. The CDR3 sequence is CASSQSEAGARELFF. CDR3 nucleotide sequence: TGTGCCAGCAGCCAATCCGAAGCGGGAGCCAGGGAGCTGTTTTTT.

The chain combines TRBV5-1 with TRBJ2-1, with 7 nucleotides matching TRBD2. V was clipped by 2 bases and J by 9 bases; unmatched bases: 8. This CDR3 contains 14 residues. The germline gives CDR1 SGHRS, CDR2 YFSETQ. The CDR3 spells CASSLPGLPVEQFF. CDR3 sequence (DNA): TGCGCCAGCAGCTTACCGGGACTACCAGTTGAGCAGTTCTTC. The full variable domain, completed using reference TRBV5-1 and TRBJ2-1, is KAGVTQTPRYLIKTRGQQVTLSCSPISGHRSVSWYQQTPGQGLQFLFEYFSETQRNKGNFPGRFSGRQFSNSRSEMNVSTLELGDSALYLCASSLPGLPVEQFFGPGTRLTVL.

The V call is TRBV10-1, the J call TRBJ2-5, with a tentative D call TRBD2 (7 bases). This CDR3 region has 14 residues. Per germline, CDR1 WNHNN and CDR2 SYGVQD (reference sequence). Trimming took off 2 bases at V and 5 bases at J, with 12 bases between the two ends. This CDR3 reads CASSEGGGRETQYF. CDR3 bases: TGCGCCAGCAGTGAGGGCGGGGGCCGGGAGACCCAGTACTTC.

V usage is TRBV5-4 and J usage is TRBJ2-2; D is possibly TRBD1 (5 bases). The CDR3 loop spans 15 amino acids. Trimming stripped 0 bases from V and 1 base from J, with 7 bases between. CDR1 is SGHNT, CDR2 YYREEE, per germline (reference sequence). Here the CDR3 DNA reads TGTGCCAGCAGCTTGGGGGGCCAGAACACCGGGGAGCTGTTTTTT. It translates to CASSLGGQNTGELFF.

V usage is TRBV6-1 and J usage is TRBJ1-2, with D perhaps matching TRBD1 (5 bases). V lost 3 bases, J lost 0 bases, and 14 bases lay in between. The CDR3 consists of 16 residues. Germline-derived CDR1 and CDR2 are MNHNS and SASEGT. The CDR3 region has the DNA TGTGCCAGCAGTGATCCTCCAGGGTCAGCTAACTATGGCTACACCTTC. The encoded protein is CASSDPPGSANYGYTF.

The gene calls are TRBV5-6 and TRBJ1-1, with D tentatively TRBD1 (6 bases). The CDR3 contains 13 residues. V dropped 3 bases and J dropped 1 base, with 7 bases sitting between them. CDR1 and CDR2 (germline): SGHDT, YYEEEE. CDR3 in amino acids: CASSSQGNTEAFF. The CDR3 nucleotides read TGTGCCAGCAGCTCACAGGGGAACACTGAAGCTTTCTTT. Based on the CDR3 plus reference TRBV5-6 and TRBJ1-1, the full variable domain is DAGVTQSPTHLIKTRGQQVTLRCSPKSGHDTVSWYQQALGQGPQFIFQYYEEEERQRGNFPDRFSGHQFPNYSSELNVNALLLGDSALYLCASSSQGNTEAFFGQGTRLTVV.